Sequencing of this TCR beta chain was carried out in a study of lymphopenia after photon versus proton radiotherapy. Points on this clone: Its antigen is still unknown.

The assay was immunoSEQ multiplex PCR, and TCRdb's table has in-frame clones only and misses some. The sample consists of roughly 23,000 clones, more than 85% of them appearing once. General study points: After the lymphocyte nadir, photon-treated repertoires showed oligoclonal expansion, especially of CD8+ Temra cells. Authors raise, but do not show, better survival with proton therapy. A bigger post-nadir fall in TCR diversity correlated inversely with survival time in deceased patients. Photon-treated patients lost naive T cells and TCR diversity; proton-treated stayed stable.

This sequence was found in a man at least 80 years old with esophageal cancer. Specimen: peripheral blood, collected from a patient treated with proton-based radiotherapy.

The CDR3 nucleotides are TGTGCCAGCAGCTTCGGACAGGGGGGGTATGGCTACACCTTC. Its protein product is CASSFGQGGYGYTF. The chain uses TRBV5-4 and TRBJ1-2; 10 positions agree with TRBD1. The V and J ends lost 2 bases and 5 bases, in that order; junction bases with no gene match: 3. Germline V CDR1 and CDR2: SGHNT, YYREEE (reference sequence). This CDR3 is built from 14 residues.